This entry describes one TCR beta chain. The target of this receptor is not known. Within one base of it there is no much larger clone, and no base qualities were kept. Thymus tissue was obtained as surgical resects removed during corrective cardiac surgery. The donors were immunologically healthy infants in Finland who had open corrective cardiac surgery for congenital heart defects. Thymocytes were mechanically released from the tissue and were stored as pellets of about 8.5-31 million cells at -70 degrees C. Genomic DNA was extracted from frozen cell pellets with a QIAsymphony instrument. The sample is drawn from a study of human thymus T cells (dated by TCRdb to 2018 to 2021). Broadly, across the study: The study described the TCR alpha and beta repertoires in under 10 infant thymus samples and a few matching peripheral blood samples. Donor ages ranged from about 6 to 250 days, and the cohort comprised over five male and two female infants.

Using the immunoSEQ multiplex PCR assay, the TCRB and TCRAD loci were amplified from a standardized quantity of quality-controlled genomic DNA. Amplicons spanned the V(D)J region at a length sufficient to cover the CDR3 and identify V and J genes. Amplicon sequencing was performed on an Illumina platform through the commercial immunoSEQ service. Regarding the original processing steps: Primer bias and sequencing errors were corrected using previously described methods, and TCRAD and TCRB definitions followed the IMGT database. Repertoires were analysed with immunoSEQ Analyzer 3.0 and VDJTools, covering basic statistics, V/J segment usage, diversity estimates, rarefaction and pairwise overlap. Diversity was estimated using the Chao1, ChaoE, Efron-Thisted, Shannon and inverse Simpson indices, and was also estimated on datasets down-sampled to the size of the smallest sample. Repertoire overlap was assessed by strict matching of CDR3 nucleotide sequence, V gene and J gene, and clustering was done by Jaccard-based multidimensional scaling. TCRdb mirrors the immuneACCESS table, restricted to in-frame sequences. Some clones are absent from its copies; in checked studies, under half trace to an unresolved V gene, and the reason for the others is unknown. That table gives V, J and clone size, and the DNA gave D and trimming. The sample table shows under 95,000 clones, and around 95% are seen once. About 0.03% of the sample goes to the ten largest clones.

Study-level results and caveats: According to the related research, thymic TCR repertoires were highly overlapping among unrelated individuals. Usage of V and J gene segments appeared to be biased in both the thymic and the peripheral blood repertoires. On average, thymus samples yielded around 850,000 unique TCRB clonotypes, whereas blood samples yielded approximately 90,000.

Reading the germline V gene gives CDR1 SGHDT and CDR2 YYEEEE. CDR3 length: 14 amino acids, cysteine to phenylalanine. Only CDR3 DNA remains: 42 bases, in frame from the first base. Trimmed from V: 4 bases; trimmed from J: 10 bases; junction bases lacking a gene match: 8. The TCR originated in a girl under three years old with a congenital heart defect but otherwise immunologically healthy. Input material: thymus tissue. The chain was built from TRBV5-6 and TRBJ2-1; the junction holds 10 bases that match TRBD1. The CDR3 corresponds to CASSERDRGYEQFF. The nucleotides are TGTGCCAGCAGCGAACGGGACAGGGGATACGAGCAGTTCTTC.